The 2 T cell receptor beta chains below were found in one sample sequenced in a study of glioma-infiltrating T cells after dendritic cell vaccination. As for time point: after dendritic cell vaccination, including at tumor progression/relapse. Clones were sequenced by immunoSEQ multiplex PCR, and TCRdb holds only the in-frame ones, with some missing. The sample has about 64,000 clones; 86% are singletons. Sample: blood, taken after dendritic cell vaccination. The receptor set was obtained from a human donor with glioblastoma.

The J gene is TRBJ1-5, the V gene TRBV19; D is ambiguous. The CDR3 runs to 14 residues. Trimming took 6 bases from V and 4 from J, leaving 13 bases between them. Germline assignment: CDR1 LNHDA and CDR2 SQIVND (reference sequence). CDR3 DNA sequence: TGTGCCAGTAGGATCCGGGAAAATAATCAGCCCCAGCATTTT. Amino acids: CASRIRENNQPQHF.

This clone was detected only once. DNA for the CDR3: TGTGCCAGCAAGCGACAGGGAGGTCGTGGCTACACCTTC. It codes for CASKRQGGRGYTF. V gene TRBV6-5 combines with J gene TRBJ1-2; 7 bases map to TRBD1. Trimming cost V 7 bases and J 7 bases; bases outside gene matches: 9. Germline V gene sequence: CDR1 MNHEY, CDR2 SVGAGI. The CDR3 length is 13 residues.